This T cell receptor beta chain was observed in a study of T cells in Graves' hyperthyroidism and ophthalmopathy. Study-wide context: Pretreatment peripheral blood was obtained at initial diagnosis.

A note on this clonotype: Its antigen is unidentified.

Amplified regions were TCR beta CDR3 sequences from RNA transcripts. The HTBI primer set was used in a first-round RT-PCR of the TCR CDR3. TCRdb reprocessed the multiplex PCR reads with MiXCR, giving one entry per CDR3 protein. This table has about 250,000 distinct CDR3 sequences, more than 20% appearing once. This CDR3 spans 11 amino acids. Germline CDR1 DFQATT, CDR2 SNEGSKA (reference sequence). V was shortened by 6 bases and J by 5 bases, with 11 bases between the two germline ends. The authors obtained PBMCs from 10 ml of fresh peripheral blood. The study's findings and limits: Most thyroid clonotypes expanded above 0.001 appeared in blood too. Ophthalmopathy could be told apart from stable hyperthyroidism with a 13 V-J model.

This clonotype originated in a woman aged 40 to 49 with Graves' ophthalmopathy. The sample was blood. The chain combines TRBV20-1 with TRBJ2-7; D remains ambiguous. The CDR3 protein is CSAPGKNEQYF. The CDR3 DNA reads as TGCAGTGCGCCAGGCAAGAACGAGCAGTACTTC.